This entry lists 12 T cell receptor beta chains sequenced from one sample in a study of blood T cell repertoires in COVID-19. Sequencing used immunoSEQ multiplex PCR; TCRdb keeps in-frame clones, though not all of them. The sample lists around 100,000 clones, 80% to 90% occurring once. Specimen: peripheral blood. Receptors were obtained from a man older than 75 with acute or convalescent COVID-19.

This clone has only one observation. The chain joins TRBV18 to TRBJ1-1; TRBD1 agrees at 9 bases. The V gene's germline CDR1 is KGHSH and CDR2 LQKENI. With V trimmed by 3 bases and J by 4 bases, 0 bases remained unmatched. The CDR3 covers 13 residues. The CDR3 protein is CASSPGQGTEAFF. The CDR3 region has the DNA TGTGCCAGCTCACCGGGACAGGGCACTGAAGCTTTCTTT.

This chain connects TRBV5-4 to TRBJ2-1, with 11 bases identical to TRBD2. The germline V gene has CDR1 SGHNT and CDR2 YYREEE (reference sequence). CDR3 length: 19 residues. V trimming: 1 base; J trimming: 0 bases; junction bases outside the gene matches: 9. The CDR3 nucleotides are TGTGCCAGCAGCTTGCCCGTAGCGGGGGGGCCCAGCTCCTACAATGAGCAGTTCTTC. Protein product: CASSLPVAGGPSSYNEQFF.

The chain joins TRBV10-3 to TRBJ2-3; 7 bases line up with TRBD1. CDR1 is ENHRY and CDR2 is SYGVKD in the germline V gene. This CDR3 has 16 amino acids. This chain's CDR3 is CVARRDSLYSTDTQYF. In DNA, the CDR3 is TGTGTCGCCCGCCGGGACAGCCTTTATAGCACAGATACGCAGTATTTT.

The chain combines TRBV5-6 with TRBJ1-3; 9 bases align to TRBD1. The CDR3 is 15 residues long. With 6 bases clipped from V and 4 bases from J, the junction kept 8 bases outside the gene matches. CDR1 is SGHDT and CDR2 is YYEEEE in the germline V gene. CDR3 loop: CASTERGTGGNTIYF. The CDR3 nucleotides are TGTGCCAGCACAGAAAGGGGGACAGGGGGAAACACCATATATTTT.

V usage is TRBV19 and J usage is TRBJ1-1; TRBD1 might be the D (6 bases). CDR1 is LNHDA, CDR2 SQIVND, per germline (reference sequence). The CDR3 extends over 16 amino acids. Trimming removed 2 bases at V and 3 bases at J, with 16 bases between. This CDR3 reads CASSIRVQGRDTEAFF. The CDR3 DNA reads TGTGCCAGTAGTATACGGGTGCAGGGGAGGGACACTGAAGCTTTCTTT.

This clone has just one count. J is TRBJ1-6 and V is TRBV7-9; TRBD1 matches at 9 bases. Germline values: CDR1 SEHNR, CDR2 FQNEAQ (reference sequence). The V gene end was trimmed by 6 bases and the J gene end by 9 bases; junction bases not matched to a gene: 12. This CDR3 has 16 amino acids. The CDR3 is CASSPFLGTGSSPLHF. The CDR3 DNA follows: TGTGCCAGCAGTCCCTTTTTAGGGACAGGGAGTTCACCCCTCCACTTT.

The J gene is TRBJ1-2, the V gene TRBV11-2, with D perhaps TRBD1 (6 bases). Between the trimmed V and J ends, which lost 6 bases and 0 bases, there was a span of 11 bases. Germline lookup yields CDR1 SGHAT and CDR2 FQNNGV. The CDR3 contains 14 residues. DNA for the CDR3: TGTGCCAGCAGTCAGGGGACCTCTAACTATGGCTACACCTTC. Translated: CASSQGTSNYGYTF.

The chain combines TRBV27 with TRBJ2-1, with 9 bases fitting TRBD1. Trimming took 5 bases from V and 0 from J; bases not matched to a gene: 5. Germline lookup yields CDR1 MNHEY and CDR2 SMNVEV (reference sequence). The CDR3 is 16 residues long. CDR3 residues: CASSRTGEGSYNEQFF. In DNA form, the CDR3 reads TGTGCCAGCAGTCGGACAGGGGAAGGCTCCTACAATGAGCAGTTCTTC.

V usage is TRBV7-9 and J usage is TRBJ2-1; the match to TRBD2 covers 8 bases. Trimming removed 5 bases from V and 8 bases from J; junction bases left unmatched: 8. The germline gives CDR1 SEHNR, CDR2 FQNEAQ (reference sequence). The CDR3 has 14 amino acids. The CDR3 is CASSRSGSRHEQFF. DNA of the CDR3: TGTGCCAGCAGCAGAAGCGGGAGTAGACATGAGCAGTTCTTC.

This rearrangement joins TRBV12-3 or TRBV12-4 to TRBJ2-1, with D maybe TRBD2 (7 bases). V shed 6 bases and J shed 9 bases, with 15 bases lying between them. The CDR3 spans 13 residues. The CDR3 spells CASRGGGASEQFF. The CDR3 nucleotides read TGTGCCAGCAGAGGAGGGGGGGCTAGTGAGCAGTTCTTC.

The chain couples TRBV24-1 to TRBJ1-3; 7 nucleotides match TRBD1. V shed 2 bases, J shed 5 bases, and the junction held 11 bases outside the gene matches. Germline V gene sequence: CDR1 KGHDR, CDR2 SFDVKD. The CDR3 has 17 residues. This chain's CDR3 is CATSDSGGRQGRNTIYF. The CDR3 DNA reads as TGTGCCACCAGTGATTCAGGAGGGAGACAGGGCAGAAACACCATATATTTT.

This sequence joins TRBV7-8 and TRBJ2-1; 9 nucleotides line up with TRBD2. From germline, CDR1 is SGHVS and CDR2 FQNEAQ. V shed 0 bases and J 6 bases; nucleotides not matched to a gene: 15. This CDR3 is built from 19 residues. The CDR3 here is CASSLAGSGSHLPGNEQFF. CDR3 coding DNA: TGTGCCAGCAGCTTAGCGGGTAGCGGGAGCCACCTACCCGGCAATGAGCAGTTCTTC.